This TCR beta chain came from a study of cytomegalovirus exposure and HLA in healthy donors. Overall study: Earlier, 100 million to 130 million unique TCR beta sequences were recovered from around 190 million T cells by an analysis. General study points: Later genetic work tied a missense DCLRE1C variant to beta-chain V and J trimming. Most subjects had HLA-A and HLA-B alleles reportedly predicted accurately by TCR beta sequences. There were 150 to 200 TCR beta chains listed as cytomegalovirus-associated.

Primers included in the PCR were 60 Vbeta and 13 Jbeta primers. Repertoires were generated with immunoSEQ multiplex PCR, while TCRdb's copy carries only in-frame clones and drops some. The top ten hold roughly 16% of the sample, which has some 200,000 clones, around three quarters seen once. This CDR3 spans 15 amino acids. The trim removed 3 bases at V and 3 bases at J, leaving 5 bases unmatched. Germline lookup yields CDR1 SGHTA and CDR2 FQGNSA. For this clone: Antigen unknown.

The receptor comes from a man aged 35 to 55 in good health and CMV-seronegative. Material for sequencing was PBMCs. The V gene is TRBV7-2, the J gene TRBJ1-2; 9 bases agree with TRBD1. The CDR3 protein is CASSFLGQGDYGYTF. Written as DNA, the CDR3 is TGTGCCAGCAGCTTTCTGGGACAGGGCGACTATGGCTACACCTTC.